This T cell receptor (beta chain) is drawn from a study of cytomegalovirus exposure and HLA in healthy donors. J was trimmed by 5 bases and V by 0 bases; bases with no gene match: 8. Germline V gives CDR1 SGHNT, CDR2 YYREEE (reference sequence). The CDR3 totals 15 residues. Primers for the PCR totalled 60 Vbeta and 13 Jbeta. TCRdb's copy holds only in-frame clones and misses some; the assay was immunoSEQ multiplex PCR. The listing records roughly 120,000 clones. The study's findings and limits: Further analysis was carried out later, and it showed several of the most significant clusters appearing linked to common viral pathogens.

On this clone itself: Its antigen is unknown.

J is TRBJ2-7 and V is TRBV5-4; 7 positions match TRBD2. The sequenced material came from PBMCs. This receptor was identified in a man aged 18 to 29 in good health and CMV-seronegative. The CDR3 coding sequence is TGTGCCAGCAGCTTGGCCGGGGGGAAGGGGAACGAGCAGTACTTC. Its protein product is CASSLAGGKGNEQYF.